This T cell receptor beta chain was documented in a study of cytomegalovirus exposure and HLA in healthy donors. Libraries were prepared by immunoSEQ multiplex PCR; TCRdb keeps only in-frame clonotypes and omits some of them. Of under 200,000 clones listed, roughly 89% are singletons. This sequence originates from a woman in her late teens or twenties in good health and CMV-seropositive. Sequenced material: PBMCs.

CDR3 residues: CASSRGLAGIDEQFF. CDR3 DNA sequence: TGTGCCAGCAGTCGAGGACTAGCGGGAATCGATGAGCAGTTCTTC. V usage is TRBV27 and J usage is TRBJ2-1; 12 nucleotides align to TRBD2. The CDR3 is 15 amino acids. CDR1 and CDR2 (germline): MNHEY, SMNVEV (reference sequence). V trimming: 5 bases; J trimming: 8 bases; junction bases outside the gene matches: 7.